This T cell receptor beta chain was sequenced for a study of CD8+ T cells in alopecia areata. The wider study: The share of scalp area affected provided the severity score for treated patients.

Treatment meaning: oral pan-JAK inhibitor, 5-10 mg twice daily. Trimming removed 5 bases from V and 2 bases from J, with 21 bases in between. This CDR3 spans 17 amino acids. In germline, CDR1 is MGHDK, CDR2 SYGVNS. RNA, once extracted, was reverse transcribed into cDNA for use as the sequencing template. Clones were read by immunoSEQ multiplex PCR, and TCRdb kept only the in-frame ones, dropping some. The table has around 300,000 clones, roughly 60% seen once; the top ten hold 0.9% to 0.95%. This sequence was found in a human donor with alopecia areata. The chain couples TRBV25-1 to TRBJ2-5, with D possibly matching TRBD1 (5 bases). The source material was CD4+ T cells sorted from blood, sampled between weeks 51 and 52, from a patient treated with tofacitinib. CDR3: CASSLWTSRKGQETQYF. The DNA of the CDR3 is TGTGCCAGCAGTCTTTGGACGAGCAGGAAGGGGCAAGAGACCCAGTACTTC.